This T cell receptor (beta chain) was sequenced for a study of T cells after posttransplantation cyclophosphamide. Study-wide points: After PTCy, TRB diversity resembled that of CNI/methotrexate controls. TRB overlap between skin or GI tissue T cells and blood was limited. Later post-transplant blood repertoires were often dominated by donor CD8+ memory clones.

On this clone: Its antigen is unidentified.

Treatment was busulfan-fludarabine conditioning, a marrow graft, and cyclophosphamide on days +3 and +4. Assay used: immunoSEQ multiplex PCR; TCRdb lists only in-frame clones, some missing. Of about 43,000 clones listed, 90% are singletons. The receptor's source is a male patient between 55 and 70 years old who received an allogeneic stem cell transplant from a related donor and was CMV-positive. Some T cells may arise from the graft donor. Sequenced here: PBMCs, sampled around 58 days after allogeneic stem cell transplant with posttransplant cyclophosphamide.

Here the CDR3 DNA reads TGTGCCAGCAGCTTGGGGGACAGGGGGCGTTTGGACATTCAGTACTTC. Translation gives CASSLGDRGRLDIQYF. The gene calls are TRBV5-4 and TRBJ2-4; 12 bases fit TRBD1. V trimming: 0 bases; J trimming: 8 bases; junction bases outside the gene matches: 6. There are 16 residues in the CDR3. Germline V gene data show CDR1 as SGHNT and CDR2 as YYREEE (reference sequence).